These 11 T cell receptor beta chains share one sample of origin, sequenced in a study of CD8 T cells in ankylosing spondylitis (dated 2017 in TCRdb). For these receptors, no antigen is known. Library creation used 5' RACE. TCRdb lists the instrument as Illumina HiSeq 2500. TCRdb ran its own pipeline on the public reads, namely fastp trimming at Q25 and MiXCR clone calling, and kept in-frame beta chains. A single entry per CDR3 protein holds the most common genes and DNA from its merged rows. The sample contains a few hundred thousand distinct CDR3 sequences, 20% to 25% of them found a single time. The ten biggest clones cover about a sixth of the sample. What the work shows at the level of the full study, not this receptor alone: A TCR beta motif made up of several highly homologous amino acid variants appeared to be characteristic of blood from ankylosing spondylitis patients.

Sequencing input: blood, either unsorted or a sorted T cell fraction (not recorded which). The receptors were gathered from a male donor with ankylosing spondylitis.

A few counts support this clonotype. CDR3 in DNA: TGTGCCAGCAGCCGCGACAGGGGTTTTGAGCAGTTCTTC. It yields the protein CASSRDRGFEQFF. V gene TRBV3-1 combines with J gene TRBJ2-1, with 8 bases matching TRBD1. J gave up 9 bases and V 4 bases, and 5 bases lay outside the gene matches. The CDR3 runs to 13 residues. Germline V gene sequence: CDR1 LGHDT, CDR2 YNNKEL (reference sequence).

The J gene is TRBJ1-3, the V gene TRBV3-1; D is perhaps TRBD1 (5 bases). The CDR3 is 15 residues long. The germline CDR1 and CDR2 sequences are LGHDT and YNNKEL (reference sequence). The V and J ends lost 5 bases and 0 bases respectively, with 11 bases between them. Here the CDR3 DNA reads TGTGCCAGCAGCGCGGACATTAGCTCTGGAAACACCATATATTTT. This encodes CASSADISSGNTIYF.

Here the CDR3 reads CASSRQSGVRDTQYF. Written as DNA, the CDR3 is TGTGCCAGCAGCCGACAATCAGGGGTCCGTGATACGCAGTATTTT. The chain has TRBV7-9 and TRBJ2-3; a possible D gene is TRBD1 (6 bases). Trimming left V 5 bases short and J 6 bases short, with 18 bases between. CDR1 is SEHNR, CDR2 FQNEAQ, per germline (reference sequence). The CDR3 length is 15 residues. The variable domain in full, with the rest retrieved from reference TRBV7-9 and TRBJ2-3, is DTGVSQNPRHKITKRGQNVTFRCDPISEHNRLYWYRQTLGQGPEFLTYFQNEAQLEKSRLLSDRFSAERPKGSFSTLEIQRTEQGDSAMYLCASSRQSGVRDTQYFGPGTRLTVL.

V is TRBV30 and J is TRBJ2-3; D unresolved. The V and J ends lost 0 bases and 0 bases respectively, with 7 bases between them. The germline V gene encodes CDR1 GTSNPN and CDR2 SVGIG (reference sequence). This CDR3 is built from 14 residues. This CDR3 is CAWSVRGSTDTQYF. In DNA form, the CDR3 reads TGTGCCTGGAGTGTACGAGGTAGCACAGATACGCAGTATTTT.

This clonotype was seen a handful of times. The V gene is TRBV6-5, the J gene TRBJ1-2; D is unresolved. CDR1 is MNHEY and CDR2 is SVGAGI in the germline V gene. Trimming took off 4 bases at V and 2 bases at J, with 5 bases between the two ends. The CDR3 contains 12 residues. CDR3 sequence (DNA): TGTGCCAGCAGTTCTCAGAACTATGGCTACACCTTC. Amino acid sequence: CASSSQNYGYTF.

The chain carries TRBV19 and TRBJ2-6; D gene ambiguous. The germline V gene encodes CDR1 LNHDA and CDR2 SQIVND (reference sequence). V gave up 3 bases and J gave up 4 bases, with 7 bases separating them. The length of the CDR3 is 14 residues. This CDR3 is CASSIGSGANVLTF. The DNA of the CDR3 is TGTGCCAGTAGTATTGGCTCCGGGGCCAACGTCCTGACTTTC.

This clonotype was found a few times. V is TRBV4-1 and J is TRBJ2-5; D possibly matches TRBD1 or TRBD2 (5 bases each). This CDR3 is built from 15 residues. Trimming left V 4 bases short and J 5 bases short, with 17 bases between. CDR1 is MGHRA and CDR2 is YSYEKL in the germline V gene. CDR3 DNA sequence: TGCGCCAGCAGCCGGAGTGAGGGGTCCTGGGAGACCCAGTACTTC. Translation gives CASSRSEGSWETQYF.

This clonotype came up a few times. This chain joins TRBV12-3 or TRBV12-4 and TRBJ2-2, with TRBD2 matching over 7 bases. CDR3 size: 16 residues. The trim removed 6 bases at V and 0 bases at J, leaving 7 bases unmatched. CDR3 nucleotides: TGTGCCAGCAGCCCGCGGGACTACACGAACACCGGGGAGCTGTTTTTT. Translation gives CASSPRDYTNTGELFF.

The genes are TRBV20-1 and TRBJ2-7; D call uncertain. This CDR3 region has 12 residues. Per germline, CDR1 DFQATT and CDR2 SNEGSKA (reference sequence). V was clipped by 0 bases and J by 2 bases, with 5 bases between them. The CDR3 loop is CSARDLTYEQYF. Here the CDR3 DNA reads TGCAGTGCTAGAGATCTTACCTACGAGCAGTACTTC.

V is TRBV24-1 and J is TRBJ2-7; D possibly matches TRBD1 or TRBD2 (6 bases each). The CDR3 runs 15 residues. Looked up from germline, CDR1 is KGHDR and CDR2 is SFDVKD. V gave up 4 bases and J gave up 6 bases, with 18 bases separating them. CDR3 in amino acids: CATSEERVGGGEQYF. DNA of the CDR3: TGTGCCACCAGTGAGGAGAGGGTTGGAGGGGGCGAGCAGTACTTC.

This clonotype has just a few counts. The CDR3 sequence is CASSFDGSSLAQYF. DNA for the CDR3: TGCGCCAGCAGCTTTGACGGGAGTTCTTTGGCCCAGTACTTC. This chain links TRBV5-1 with TRBJ2-5; maybe TRBD2 (6 bases). Germline V gene sequence: CDR1 SGHRS, CDR2 YFSETQ. This CDR3 has 14 amino acids. The V end lost 2 bases, the J end lost 9 bases, and 17 bases lay between the germline ends.